This paragraph covers one T cell receptor (beta chain) sequence. Its matching antigen is unknown. Between the trimmed V and J ends, which lost 2 bases and 2 bases, there was a span of 9 bases. The CDR3 has 14 amino acids. The germline V gene has CDR1 MNHNS and CDR2 SASEGT. This record comes from a study of T cells after yellow fever vaccination. Study summary: Libraries from low-cell-number fractions were prepared with the SMART-Seq v4 Ultra Low Input RNA kit. General study findings and limits: FACS-sorted repertoires could contain abundant clonotypes contaminating from the bulk population. Compared with primary, the secondary response was weaker and peaked at day 5, not 15.

A 5'RACE template-switching step, the method used to make TCR cDNA, added a universal primer site and UMIs. TCRdb fed the 5' RACE reads into MiXCR, producing one record per CDR3 protein. The sample consists of approximately 510,000 distinct CDR3 sequences, 21% of them appearing once. This receptor was obtained from a man between 18 and 35 years old who received the YFV17D yellow fever vaccine. The source was PBMCs, collected less than 25 days after the first yellow fever vaccination. V gene TRBV6-1 combines with J gene TRBJ2-5; D not certain. The DNA for the CDR3 is TGTGCCAGCAGTGAACCTACAGTACAAGAGACCCAGTACTTC. Amino acids: CASSEPTVQETQYF.